Shown below are 28 T cell receptor beta chains from a single sample sequenced in a study of T cell repertoires in cytomegalovirus infection. TCRdb reprocessed the reads with MiXCR, giving one entry per CDR3 protein. This table has around 500,000 distinct CDR3 sequences, about 39% appearing once. These receptors have no known antigen. The sequencing here drew on cultured PBMCs, taken from culture after CMV antigen stimulation. The receptors were gathered from a human donor in good health (CMV status not recorded). Some clones in this sample may be carry-over from other donors' samples.

The chain links TRBV7-2 to TRBJ2-5; 7 bases are shared with TRBD2. Germline CDR1 and CDR2: SGHTA and FQGNSA. J gave up 5 bases and V 2 bases, and 11 bases lay outside the gene matches. The CDR3 loop spans 16 amino acids. CDR3 region: CASSLYGGGVWETQYF. The CDR3 coding sequence is TGTGCCAGCAGCTTATACGGGGGAGGGGTTTGGGAGACCCAGTACTTC.

This clonotype came up once. The genes are TRBV18 and TRBJ2-7; 9 positions match TRBD1. CDR1 KGHSH and CDR2 LQKENI come from the germline V gene. With V trimmed by 6 bases and J by 5 bases, 8 bases remained unmatched. The CDR3 totals 14 residues. The CDR3 nucleotides are TGTGCCAGCTCGCCGGGACAGGGTGTCCACGAGCAGTACTTC. Amino acid sequence: CASSPGQGVHEQYF.

The V and J genes are TRBV28 and TRBJ2-1; the match to TRBD2 covers 9 bases. CDR1 and CDR2 (germline): MDHEN, SYDVKM. CDR3 size: 13 residues. The CDR3 DNA reads TGTTCTAGCGGGGCGAGCTCCTACAATGAGCAGTTCTTC. Translated, it gives CSSGASSYNEQFF.

The gene calls are TRBV11-1 and TRBJ1-1; possible D gene TRBD1, 6 bases. V shed 3 bases and J shed 10 bases, with 18 bases lying between them. The CDR3 has 14 amino acids. Germline assignment: CDR1 SGHAT and CDR2 FQDESV (reference sequence). In nucleotides, the CDR3 is TGTGCCAGCAGCTTCCGCGGAGACAGGCAAGTAGCTTTCTTT. Its protein is CASSFRGDRQVAFF.

V usage is TRBV7-2 and J usage is TRBJ2-1, with TRBD2 identical over 16 bases. V was clipped by 5 bases and J by 1 base; unmatched bases: 8. The CDR3 runs to 19 residues. The germline CDR1 and CDR2 sequences are SGHTA and FQGNSA. CDR3: CASSHPGTSGGGSYNEQFF. The CDR3 DNA is TGTGCCAGCAGCCATCCCGGGACTAGCGGGGGGGGGTCCTACAATGAGCAGTTCTTC. The complete variable domain, with remaining parts taken from reference TRBV7-2 and TRBJ2-1, reads GAGVSQSPSNKVTEKGKDVELRCDPISGHTALYWYRQSLGQGLEFLIYFQGNSAPDKSGLPSDRFSAERTGGSVSTLTIQRTQQEDSAVYLCASSHPGTSGGGSYNEQFFGPGTRLTVL.

This clonotype has at least ten counts. The gene calls are TRBV7-2 and TRBJ2-1; TRBD2 is a possible D gene (6 bases). This CDR3 has 20 amino acids. Trimming left V 2 bases short and J 0 bases short, with 23 bases between. The germline V gene has CDR1 SGHTA and CDR2 FQGNSA. CDR3 region: CASSLTVGMAGIVSYNEQFF. The CDR3 coding sequence is TGTGCCAGCAGCTTAACTGTGGGTATGGCGGGAATAGTCTCCTACAATGAGCAGTTCTTC.

In this sample, this clonotype turned up a few times. The genes are TRBV6-5 and TRBJ2-7; D is perhaps TRBD1 (6 bases). The V gene's germline CDR1 is MNHEY and CDR2 SVGAGI. The CDR3 sequence is 13 residues long. The ends were cut back, 6 bases at V and 5 bases at J, with 14 bases in the middle. CDR3 protein: CASSQRTANEQYF. The CDR3 nucleotides read TGTGCCAGCAGCCAAAGGACAGCTAACGAGCAGTACTTC.

V usage is TRBV7-2 and J usage is TRBJ2-5; 14 bases are a match to TRBD2. From germline, CDR1 is SGHTA and CDR2 FQGNSA. V dropped 5 bases and J dropped 5; count of bases not matched to a gene: 10. The CDR3 runs to 17 residues. Written as DNA, the CDR3 is TGTGCCAGCAGCCAAGGGACTAGCGGGGGTATCAGGGAGACCCAGTACTTC. Translation: CASSQGTSGGIRETQYF.

V and J are TRBV6-6 and TRBJ1-2, with D hard to call. Looked up from germline, CDR1 is MNHNY and CDR2 is SVGAGI (reference sequence). CDR3 length: 15 residues. V lost 5 bases and J 5 bases, leaving 18 bases between the germline ends. This chain's CDR3 is CASSPHIDTGYGYTF. DNA of the CDR3: TGTGCCAGCAGTCCACACATCGATACGGGGTATGGCTACACCTTC.

This chain links TRBV27 with TRBJ2-7, with 8 bases identical to TRBD2. The CDR3 length is 15 residues. From germline, CDR1 is MNHEY and CDR2 SMNVEV (reference sequence). After removal of 6 bases from V and 2 bases from J, the junction contained 9 bases not matched to a gene. The CDR3 DNA is TGTGCCAGCAGATCGGGACTAGGTGGTCCCTACGAGCAGTACTTC. Its translation: CASRSGLGGPYEQYF.

This clonotype showed up just a few times. This rearrangement joins TRBV28 to TRBJ2-7, with 7 nucleotides matching TRBD2. This CDR3 spans 15 amino acids. CDR1 is MDHEN, CDR2 SYDVKM, per germline. V was pared by 4 bases and J by 4 bases, with 10 bases of the junction left unmatched. CDR3 region: CASSWEGYPAYEQYF. The CDR3 nucleotides read TGTGCCAGCAGTTGGGAGGGGTATCCGGCTTACGAGCAGTACTTC.

For the CDR3, the DNA is TGTGCCAGCAGTGGGCCAGGGGGTGGTAATCAGCCCCAGCATTTT. It codes for CASSGPGGGNQPQHF. V and J are TRBV2 and TRBJ1-5; 7 bases agree with TRBD1. The CDR3 spans 15 residues. With V trimmed by 4 bases and J by 4 bases, 7 bases remained unmatched. CDR1 is SNHLY, CDR2 FYNNEI, per germline.

V is TRBV7-9 and J is TRBJ2-3, with a possible D match to TRBD2 (7 bases). There are 16 residues in the CDR3. V was cut by 4 bases and J by 4 bases, with 18 bases left in between. Germline V lookup: CDR1 SEHNR, CDR2 FQNEAQ (reference sequence). Here the CDR3 reads CASSSWGGNRADTQYF. In nucleotides, the CDR3 is TGTGCCAGCAGCTCCTGGGGGGGTAACAGGGCAGATACGCAGTATTTT.

This chain joins TRBV5-4 and TRBJ2-1; 9 bases are shared with TRBD1. From germline, CDR1 is SGHNT and CDR2 YYREEE (reference sequence). V shed 4 bases and J 8 bases; nucleotides not matched to a gene: 4. The CDR3 is made up of 13 amino acids. The CDR3 coding sequence is TGTGCCAGCAGCGCGGGACAGGGTGATGAGCAGTTCTTC. Encoded protein: CASSAGQGDEQFF.

This chain joins TRBV5-1 and TRBJ2-3; D uncertain. The CDR3 sequence is 14 residues long. Germline CDR1 SGHRS, CDR2 YFSETQ. Trimming left V 3 bases short and J 1 base short, with 9 bases between. CDR3 nucleotides: TGCGCCAGCAGCTGGGATTTCGGCACAGATACGCAGTATTTT. Protein sequence: CASSWDFGTDTQYF.

The chain couples TRBV7-2 to TRBJ2-5, with TRBD2 matching 9 bases. Per germline, CDR1 SGHTA and CDR2 FQGNSA. J gave up 5 bases and V 3 bases, and 7 bases lay outside the gene matches. The CDR3 runs 15 residues. In DNA form, the CDR3 reads TGTGCCAGCAGCTTTAGTGGGGCGGGGGGGGAGACCCAGTACTTC. Translating it yields CASSFSGAGGETQYF.

This clonotype was recorded a few times. V gene TRBV11-2 combines with J gene TRBJ2-5; 7 positions match TRBD2. In germline, CDR1 is SGHAT, CDR2 FQNNGV. The CDR3 is made up of 14 amino acids. Trimming removed 0 bases from V and 11 bases from J; junction bases left unmatched: 9. CDR3 bases: TGTGCCAGCAGCTTAGATAGGAGACTAGCTATGCAGTACTTC. This sequence encodes CASSLDRRLAMQYF.

This clonotype was detected once. V usage is TRBV7-6 and J usage is TRBJ2-7; a weak D match, TRBD2 (6 bases). CDR1 SGHVS and CDR2 FNYEAQ come from the germline V gene. Trimming removed 1 base from V and 2 bases from J, with 12 bases in between. The CDR3 is made up of 15 amino acids. The CDR3 loop is CASSLGTSRAYEQYF. The CDR3, as DNA: TGTGCCAGCAGCTTAGGAACTAGCAGGGCCTACGAGCAGTACTTC. Full variable domain (outside the CDR3, taken from reference TRBV7-6 and TRBJ2-7): GAGVSQSPRYKVTKRGQDVALRCDPISGHVSLYWYRQALGQGPEFLTYFNYEAQQDKSGLPNDRFSAERPEGSISTLTIQRTEQRDSAMYRCASSLGTSRAYEQYFGPGTRLTVT.

In this sample, this clonotype turned up a few times. The CDR3, as DNA: TGTGCCAGCAGCTTAGTTGGCATTTCCTACGAGCAGTACTTC. It encodes CASSLVGISYEQYF. The rearrangement uses TRBV7-2 and TRBJ2-7, with no clear D. Germline-derived CDR1 and CDR2 are SGHTA and FQGNSA. This CDR3 spans 14 amino acids. Trimming left V 1 base short and J 1 base short, with 8 bases between. Full variable domain (missing parts from reference TRBV7-2 and TRBJ2-7): GAGVSQSPSNKVTEKGKDVELRCDPISGHTALYWYRQSLGQGLEFLIYFQGNSAPDKSGLPSDRFSAERTGGSVSTLTIQRTQQEDSAVYLCASSLVGISYEQYFGPGTRLTVT.

This chain joins TRBV7-2 and TRBJ2-7; D unclear. The germline V and J ends were trimmed by 5 bases and 5 bases, with 13 bases remaining between them. CDR1 SGHTA and CDR2 FQGNSA come from the germline V gene. The CDR3 runs 13 residues. The CDR3 region is CASSGPNWDEQYF. Written as DNA, the CDR3 is TGTGCCAGCAGCGGTCCCAATTGGGACGAGCAGTACTTC. Looking up the rest from reference TRBV7-2 and TRBJ2-7 gives the full variable domain: GAGVSQSPSNKVTEKGKDVELRCDPISGHTALYWYRQSLGQGLEFLIYFQGNSAPDKSGLPSDRFSAERTGGSVSTLTIQRTQQEDSAVYLCASSGPNWDEQYFGPGTRLTVT.

This clonotype came up a few times. The rearrangement uses TRBV7-2 and TRBJ2-7; D might be TRBD1 (6 bases). The V end was cut by 5 bases, the J end by 3 bases, with 14 bases between. Germline CDR1 is SGHTA and CDR2 is FQGNSA. The CDR3 loop spans 14 amino acids. This chain's CDR3 is CASSPMDRDYEQYF. As DNA, the CDR3 is TGTGCCAGCAGCCCGATGGACAGAGACTACGAGCAGTACTTC.

This chain uses TRBV5-5 with TRBJ2-1, with D possibly TRBD1 on 6 matching bases. Germline CDR1 SGHKS, CDR2 YYEKEE (reference sequence). The CDR3 is made up of 15 amino acids. V dropped 2 bases and J dropped 7 bases, with 16 bases sitting between them. As DNA, the CDR3 is TGTGCCAGCAGCTTCAGGGGCGCGGGTACGAATGAGCAGTTCTTC. Amino acids: CASSFRGAGTNEQFF.

This clonotype has only a few counts. The chain is built from TRBV11-2 and TRBJ2-2, with D possibly TRBD2 on 6 matching bases. Germline lookup yields CDR1 SGHAT and CDR2 FQNNGV. Trimming removed 5 bases from V and 7 bases from J, with 23 bases in between. This CDR3 region has 17 residues. CDR3 in amino acids: CASSQRRETRRGGELFF. Written as DNA, the CDR3 is TGTGCCAGCAGCCAAAGACGGGAGACCAGGCGAGGCGGGGAGCTGTTTTTT.

V and J are TRBV6-8 and TRBJ2-7, with TRBD1 matching over 7 bases. After removal of 8 bases from V and 3 bases from J, the junction contained 7 bases not matched to a gene. The CDR3 covers 13 residues. Germline CDR1 MNHGY, CDR2 SAAAGT. The CDR3 bases are TGTGCCAGCGGCAGGGACAGCAGCTACGAGCAGTACTTC. This encodes CASGRDSSYEQYF.

The CDR3 region is CASSRGLGGVGETQYF. CDR3 bases: TGTGCCAGCAGCCGGGGGCTGGGGGGAGTCGGAGAGACCCAGTACTTC. The V and J genes are TRBV6-5 and TRBJ2-5; the D gene could be TRBD1 or TRBD2 (6 bases each). Trimming took 6 bases from V and 4 from J, leaving 21 bases between them. Per germline, CDR1 MNHEY and CDR2 SVGAGI. This CDR3 region has 16 residues.

The rearrangement links TRBV4-1 to TRBJ2-1, with D uncertain. The V gene's germline CDR1 is MGHRA and CDR2 YSYEKL. The CDR3 spans 15 residues. Trimming shortened V by 0 bases and J by 9 bases, and 15 bases separated the two germline ends. This chain's CDR3 is CASSQEWQALVEQFF. CDR3 nucleotides: TGCGCCAGCAGCCAAGAATGGCAGGCCCTTGTTGAGCAGTTCTTC.

V and J are TRBV12-3 or TRBV12-4 and TRBJ2-3; 12 nucleotides agree with TRBD2. The CDR3 covers 14 residues. The V segment lost 4 bases and the J segment 4 bases; nucleotides outside the gene matches: 0. The CDR3 coding sequence is TGTGCCAGCAGTTGGACTAGCGGGGCAGATACGCAGTATTTT. Its translation: CASSWTSGADTQYF.

This chain uses TRBV20-1 with TRBJ1-5; 10 nucleotides align to TRBD1. With V trimmed by 5 bases and J by 6 bases, 7 bases remained unmatched. This CDR3 is 14 amino acids long. CDR1 and CDR2 from the germline V gene are DFQATT and SNEGSKA (reference sequence). The CDR3 region has the DNA TGCAGTGCTGTACCTCGGACAGGGGGTCAGCCCCAGCATTTT. This codes for CSAVPRTGGQPQHF.